Below are 19 T cell receptor beta chains sequenced from a single sample in a study of technical replicates of blood from a handful of donors. Assay: immunoSEQ multiplex PCR; the TCRdb copy retains only in-frame clones and omits some. The sample lists tens of thousands of clones; 95% were seen once. Sequenced input: T cells isolated from PBMCs. Receptor source: a human donor in good health.

The rearrangement joins TRBV15 to TRBJ1-1; perhaps TRBD1 as D (5 bases). Germline CDR1 and CDR2: LNHNV and YYDKDF (reference sequence). The CDR3 length is 15 residues. V lost 0 bases and J 3 bases, leaving 11 bases between the germline ends. The DNA for the CDR3 is TGTGCCACCAGCAGAGATCGGGGGAAACACACTGAAGCTTTCTTT. Residues: CATSRDRGKHTEAFF.

The chain joins TRBV5-1 to TRBJ2-1, with 14 nucleotides matching TRBD2. Per germline, CDR1 SGHRS and CDR2 YFSETQ. The CDR3 has 16 amino acids. V lost 1 base to trimming and J lost 7 bases; unmatched junction nucleotides: 4. In DNA, the CDR3 is TGCGCCAGCAGCTTGTGGGGGACTAGCGGGAGTAATGAGCAGTTCTTC. Its translation is CASSLWGTSGSNEQFF.

The chain employs TRBV4-1 and TRBJ2-1; 8 bases map to TRBD2. The germline V gene encodes CDR1 MGHRA and CDR2 YSYEKL. Trimming removed 3 bases from V and 2 bases from J; junction bases left unmatched: 3. The CDR3 contains 15 residues. The DNA of the CDR3 is TGCGCCAGCAGCCAGCTGGGACTAGCCTACAATGAGCAGTTCTTC. This encodes CASSQLGLAYNEQFF.

J is TRBJ1-4 and V is TRBV27; TRBD1 is a possible D gene (6 bases). V was shortened by 7 bases and J by 5 bases, with 17 bases between the two germline ends. Germline V gene lookup returns CDR1 MNHEY and CDR2 SMNVEV (reference sequence). The CDR3 contains 15 residues. DNA for the CDR3: TGTGCCAGCAAAGTTCAAGCAGGGGCAAATGAAAAACTGTTTTTT. Translation gives CASKVQAGANEKLFF.

The chain is built from TRBV5-1 and TRBJ2-5, with 9 bases that match TRBD1. CDR3 length: 16 residues. Germline V CDR1 and CDR2: SGHRS, YFSETQ. The ends lost 0 bases at V and 0 bases at J; junction bases unmatched: 3. The CDR3 loop is CASSLGQGGYQETQYF. In nucleotides, the CDR3 is TGCGCCAGCAGCTTGGGACAGGGGGGATACCAAGAGACCCAGTACTTC. The whole variable domain, filled in from reference TRBV5-1 and TRBJ2-5, reads KAGVTQTPRYLIKTRGQQVTLSCSPISGHRSVSWYQQTPGQGLQFLFEYFSETQRNKGNFPGRFSGRQFSNSRSEMNVSTLELGDSALYLCASSLGQGGYQETQYFGPGTRLLVL.

The rearrangement uses TRBV4-1 and TRBJ2-3, with a tentative D call TRBD1 (5 bases). This CDR3 is built from 16 residues. V lost 2 bases, J lost 3 bases, and 15 bases lay in between. The V gene's germline CDR1 is MGHRA and CDR2 YSYEKL. The DNA of the CDR3 is TGCGCCAGCAGCCAACAGGGATTGGCAAAGACAGATACGCAGTATTTT. It is translated as CASSQQGLAKTDTQYF.

This chain joins TRBV7-2 and TRBJ2-3, with D unresolved. The CDR3 has 13 residues. Germline V gene sequence: CDR1 SGHTA, CDR2 FQGNSA. V lost 5 bases and J lost 1, with 7 bases in between. The CDR3 DNA reads as TGTGCCAGCAGCCCCCCCGGCACAGATACGCAGTATTTT. Translation gives CASSPPGTDTQYF.

This clone was counted once. The chain employs TRBV7-9 and TRBJ1-1; possibly TRBD1 for D (5 bases). The CDR3 totals 15 residues. Germline assignment: CDR1 SEHNR and CDR2 FQNEAQ (reference sequence). Trimming shortened V by 1 base and J by 0 bases, and 9 bases separated the two germline ends. The CDR3 DNA is TGTGCCAGCAGCTTAGATATAGGGGTGAACACTGAAGCTTTCTTT. Its protein is CASSLDIGVNTEAFF.

DNA for the CDR3: TGCGCCAGCAGCCAATCCGGCCTAGCGGCAACGCAGTATTTT. The encoded protein is CASSQSGLAATQYF. The gene calls are TRBV4-1 and TRBJ2-3; 7 bases match TRBD2. V lost 2 bases and J lost 9; bases outside the gene matches: 8. CDR1 is MGHRA, CDR2 YSYEKL, per germline. The CDR3 contains 14 residues.

The chain employs TRBV7-3 and TRBJ2-3; the match to TRBD2 covers 11 bases. There are 15 residues in the CDR3. The J segment lost 3 bases and the V segment lost 1 base, leaving 0 bases of the junction unmatched. Per the germline V gene, CDR1 is SGHTA and CDR2 is FQGTGA. This CDR3 is CASSLRLAGTDTQYF. In DNA, the CDR3 is TGTGCCAGCAGCTTAAGACTAGCGGGGACAGATACGCAGTATTTT.

V usage is TRBV10-3 and J usage is TRBJ1-2; weak D call: TRBD1 (6 bases). The CDR3 is 15 amino acids. V dropped 7 bases and J dropped 8 bases, with 23 bases sitting between them. CDR1 is ENHRY, CDR2 SYGVKD, per germline. The CDR3 reads CAITNERQVLEGYTF. The DNA of the CDR3 is TGTGCCATCACCAACGAGAGACAGGTCTTGGAGGGCTACACCTTC.

V usage is TRBV30 and J usage is TRBJ1-1, with D tentatively TRBD1 (5 bases). The germline V and J ends were trimmed by 5 bases and 4 bases, with 14 bases remaining between them. Germline V gives CDR1 GTSNPN, CDR2 SVGIG (reference sequence). The CDR3 runs to 13 residues. CDR3 in amino acids: CAWGGGVATEAFF. In DNA form, the CDR3 reads TGTGCCTGGGGCGGGGGGGTAGCCACTGAAGCTTTCTTT.

This clone showed up just once. This sequence joins TRBV29-1 and TRBJ2-1; possible D gene TRBD1, 6 bases. The V end was cut by 3 bases, the J end by 1 base, with 10 bases between. Germline loops: CDR1 SQVTM, CDR2 ANQGSEA. There are 14 residues in the CDR3. The CDR3 loop reads CSVERQGSYNEQFF. In DNA form, the CDR3 reads TGCAGCGTTGAGAGGCAGGGGTCCTACAATGAGCAGTTCTTC.

This clone was detected a few times. The chain joins TRBV19 to TRBJ1-5, with a possible D match to TRBD1 (5 bases). CDR3 size: 15 residues. Trimming stripped 6 bases from V and 3 bases from J, with 15 bases between. Germline CDR1 and CDR2: LNHDA and SQIVND (reference sequence). This chain's CDR3 is CASRVVGGFNQPQHF. The CDR3 DNA reads as TGTGCCAGTAGGGTCGTCGGGGGATTCAATCAGCCCCAGCATTTT.

The chain employs TRBV7-9 and TRBJ2-1; 7 bases are a match to TRBD2. The CDR3 runs to 15 residues. Germline CDR1 and CDR2: SEHNR and FQNEAQ (reference sequence). V shed 5 bases, J shed 5 bases, and the junction held 9 bases outside the gene matches. This CDR3 reads CASSQGSGAHNEQFF. The CDR3 DNA is TGTGCCAGCAGCCAAGGGAGCGGGGCACACAATGAGCAGTTCTTC.

The chain recombines TRBV6-5 with TRBJ1-4; the D is unclear. The CDR3 is made up of 14 amino acids. Germline CDR1 and CDR2: MNHEY and SVGAGI. Trimming cost V 8 bases and J 0 bases, with 10 bases left between them. The CDR3 sequence: CASARFATNEKLFF. CDR3 DNA: TGTGCCAGCGCCCGGTTCGCAACTAATGAAAAACTGTTTTTT.

Only one count was recorded for this clone. This chain joins TRBV13 and TRBJ1-1, with TRBD1 as a possible D gene (5 bases). CDR1 is PRHDT, CDR2 FYEKMQ, per germline (reference sequence). Trimming removed 1 base from V and 1 base from J, with 19 bases in between. CDR3 size: 18 residues. The CDR3 DNA follows: TGTGCCAGCAGCTTAGCTCCCAGGACAATGGGATCGAACACTGAAGCTTTCTTT. Residues: CASSLAPRTMGSNTEAFF.

This chain uses TRBV10-3 with TRBJ2-5, with 8 bases aligning to TRBD1. This CDR3 has 13 residues. Germline-derived CDR1 and CDR2 are ENHRY and SYGVKD. J lost 5 bases, V lost 9 bases, and 8 bases had no gene match. The CDR3 coding sequence is TGTGCCATTTCAGGGGGCTCGGGGGAGACCCAGTACTTC. Amino acids: CAISGGSGETQYF.

This chain connects TRBV10-3 to TRBJ1-2, with D possibly TRBD1 on 6 matching bases. Looked up from germline, CDR1 is ENHRY and CDR2 is SYGVKD. This CDR3 region has 13 residues. The CDR3 sequence: CVTRGGSNYGYTF. CDR3 nucleotide sequence: TGTGTCACGCGGGGGGGCTCTAACTATGGCTACACCTTC.